These 31 T cell receptor beta chains came from one sample sequenced in a study of identical twins. In TCRdb, the 5' RACE reads were re-called with MiXCR into one record per CDR3 protein. The data contain over 15,000 distinct CDR3 sequences, nearly 70% of them singletons. Input material: memory (CD45RO+) T cells sorted from blood. These receptors originate from a woman aged 18-35 years in good health. This table probably holds off-target reads from a library built for another chain.

The chain combines TRBV29-1 with TRBJ1-5, with 7 bases lining up with TRBD1. Germline CDR1 reads SQVTM; CDR2 reads ANQGSEA. J gave up 6 bases and V 4 bases, and 6 bases lay outside the gene matches. The CDR3 consists of 13 residues. The CDR3: CSVGDRAGQPQHF. The CDR3, as DNA: TGCAGCGTTGGAGACAGGGCGGGTCAGCCCCAGCATTTT.

The rearrangement links TRBV12-3 or TRBV12-4 to TRBJ2-1; TRBD1 matches at 8 bases. J gave up 7 bases and V 5 bases, and 13 bases lay outside the gene matches. This CDR3 comprises 16 residues. DNA for the CDR3: TGTGCCAGCAGTCCGATCGGACAGGGTGGGGATAATGAGCAGTTCTTC. This codes for CASSPIGQGGDNEQFF.

This clonotype was picked up one time. V usage is TRBV6-2 or TRBV6-3 and J usage is TRBJ2-6; weak D call: TRBD1 (5 bases). The CDR3 runs to 15 residues. Looked up from germline, CDR1 is MNHEY and CDR2 is SVGEGT. V was cut by 4 bases and J by 0 bases, with 7 bases left in between. The CDR3 reads CASSWGLSGANVLTF. CDR3 DNA: TGTGCCAGCAGTTGGGGCCTCTCTGGGGCCAACGTCCTGACTTTC.

The V call is TRBV11-2, the J call TRBJ2-7; D is possibly TRBD2 (6 bases). The CDR3 is 18 residues long. CDR1 is SGHAT, CDR2 FQNNGV, per germline. Deletions cut 1 base from V and 6 bases from J, with 25 bases between. The CDR3 spells CASSLVVGGTLSIGEQYF. CDR3 DNA: TGTGCCAGCAGCTTAGTAGTAGGCGGGACCCTTTCGATAGGCGAGCAGTACTTC.

V usage is TRBV29-1 and J usage is TRBJ2-5; D remains ambiguous. Germline V lookup: CDR1 SQVTM, CDR2 ANQGSEA. The CDR3 is 12 residues long. V was cut by 6 bases and J by 0 bases, with 8 bases left in between. The CDR3 loop is CSVSWDQETQYF. The DNA of the CDR3 is TGCAGCGTCTCATGGGACCAAGAGACCCAGTACTTC.

The chain joins TRBV12-3 or TRBV12-4 to TRBJ2-2; D gene ambiguous. The CDR3 is 12 amino acids. The V and J ends lost 5 bases and 3 bases respectively, with 4 bases between them. The CDR3 reads CASSRDTGELFF. DNA of the CDR3: TGTGCCAGCAGTAGGGACACCGGGGAGCTGTTTTTT.

This sequence joins TRBV12-2 and TRBJ2-7; the tabulated D call, TRBD1, remains unverified against the DNA. TRBV12-2 is a recognized pseudogene. The CDR3 sequence is 16 residues long. CDR3 region: CASRKREQGAWFEQYF. The CDR3 DNA sequence: TGTGCAAGTCGCAAGCGAGAACAGGGGGCTTGGTTCGAGCAGTACTTC.

V and J are TRBV30 and TRBJ1-6; TRBD1 is a possible D gene (5 bases). This CDR3 has 14 residues. Germline V gene sequence: CDR1 GTSNPN, CDR2 SVGIG (reference sequence). V was pared by 4 bases and J by 8 bases, with 15 bases between. CDR3 loop: CAWTGHRGDSPLHF. CDR3 nucleotide sequence: TGTGCCTGGACGGGGCACAGAGGGGATTCACCCCTCCACTTT.

V is TRBV5-1 and J is TRBJ1-1; D gene uncertain. The CDR3 extends over 12 amino acids. CDR1 and CDR2 from the germline V gene are SGHRS and YFSETQ. With 1 base removed from V and 1 base from J, the gap between germline ends came to 2 bases. CDR3 protein: CASSLKNTEAFF. CDR3 nucleotide sequence: TGCGCCAGCAGCTTGAAGAACACTGAAGCTTTCTTT.

The chain recombines TRBV5-1 with TRBJ2-1; TRBD2 might be the D (5 bases). V was cut by 4 bases and J by 6 bases, with 11 bases left in between. CDR3 length: 13 amino acids. Germline V CDR1 and CDR2: SGHRS, YFSETQ. DNA of the CDR3: TGCGCCAGCAGCGCCGCCGCGGGCAATGAGCAGTTCTTC. Translated, it gives CASSAAAGNEQFF. Full variable domain (rest looked up from reference TRBV5-1 and TRBJ2-1): KAGVTQTPRYLIKTRGQQVTLSCSPISGHRSVSWYQQTPGQGLQFLFEYFSETQRNKGNFPGRFSGRQFSNSRSEMNVSTLELGDSALYLCASSAAAGNEQFFGPGTRLTVL.

The chain has TRBV12-5 and TRBJ2-3; D remains unclear. CDR1 LGHNT and CDR2 FRNRAP come from the germline V gene. The CDR3 has 13 residues. The germline V and J ends were trimmed by 2 bases and 3 bases, with 6 bases remaining between them. DNA of the CDR3: TGTGCTAGTGGTTTGTCCTTGACAGATACGCAGTATTTT. Encoded protein: CASGLSLTDTQYF.

The V call is TRBV18, the J call TRBJ1-1; D may be TRBD1 (5 bases). CDR1 is KGHSH, CDR2 LQKENI, per germline. The length of the CDR3 is 11 residues. Trimming took 4 bases from V and 7 from J, leaving 7 bases between them. CDR3 sequence (DNA): TGTGCCAGCTCACTCAGGGATGAAGCTTTCTTT. Its translation is CASSLRDEAFF.

This chain connects TRBV29-1 to TRBJ2-1; 8 bases map to TRBD2. The germline CDR1 and CDR2 sequences are SQVTM and ANQGSEA. V lost 5 bases to trimming and J lost 8 bases; unmatched junction nucleotides: 11. The CDR3 is made up of 14 amino acids. CDR3 bases: TGCAGCGTTTTACCGGGAGGGAGGGTCCATGAGCAGTTCTTC. This encodes CSVLPGGRVHEQFF.

By its share, this clonotype is medium-sized. The chain is built from TRBV19 and TRBJ2-7; D not certain. The V end lost 5 bases, the J end lost 2 bases, and 13 bases lay between the germline ends. CDR3 length: 14 amino acids. Germline CDR1 and CDR2: LNHDA and SQIVND (reference sequence). The CDR3 region is CASSATLATYEQYF. DNA of the CDR3: TGTGCCAGTAGTGCGACACTTGCAACCTACGAGCAGTACTTC.

The rearrangement links TRBV20-1 to TRBJ2-3; a weak D match, TRBD2 (5 bases). V was trimmed by 3 bases and J by 3 bases, leaving 7 bases between them. This CDR3 comprises 12 residues. In germline, CDR1 is DFQATT, CDR2 SNEGSKA (reference sequence). CDR3 protein: CSARRATDTQYF. The CDR3 DNA reads as TGCAGTGCTAGGAGGGCGACAGATACGCAGTATTTT.

This chain uses TRBV20-1 with TRBJ1-6; D uncertain. Germline V CDR1 and CDR2: DFQATT, SNEGSKA (reference sequence). V lost 5 bases to trimming and J lost 7 bases, with 9 bases between them. The CDR3 has 12 residues. This chain's CDR3 is CSALSTNSPLHF. The CDR3 coding sequence is TGCAGTGCTCTCTCGACGAATTCACCCCTCCACTTT.

Only one count was recorded for this clonotype. This rearrangement joins TRBV2 to TRBJ2-3; TRBD1 matches 9 bases. The V gene's germline CDR1 is SNHLY and CDR2 FYNNEI. This CDR3 is built from 18 residues. Trimming removed 6 bases from V and 3 bases from J; junction bases left unmatched: 16. For the CDR3, the DNA is TGTGCCAGCAGAAGATTTACCGGGACAGGGTCGAGGACAGATACGCAGTATTTT. Protein product: CASRRFTGTGSRTDTQYF.

This sequence joins TRBV20-1 and TRBJ2-5; D possibly uses TRBD1 or TRBD2 (5 bases each). Germline V gene lookup returns CDR1 DFQATT and CDR2 SNEGSKA (reference sequence). Trimming left V 6 bases short and J 1 base short, with 12 bases between. The CDR3 totals 13 residues. The DNA for the CDR3 is TGCAGTGCCGAGGGGCACCTCCAAGAGACCCAGTACTTC. It encodes CSAEGHLQETQYF.

The CDR3 DNA sequence: TGTGCCAGCTCACCGACCAGGGGCTACGAGCAGTACTTC. Its translation is CASSPTRGYEQYF. The V call is TRBV18, the J call TRBJ2-7, with a tentative D call TRBD1 (6 bases). The CDR3 loop spans 13 amino acids. CDR1 is KGHSH, CDR2 LQKENI, per germline. Trimming took 3 bases from V and 3 from J, leaving 9 bases between them.

The chain uses TRBV3-1 and TRBJ2-7, with D unresolved. The V end lost 0 bases, the J end lost 1 base, and 7 bases lay between the germline ends. Germline lookup yields CDR1 LGHDT and CDR2 YNNKEL (reference sequence). The CDR3 has 14 amino acids. The DNA of the CDR3 is TGTGCCAGCAGCCAAGATCGCAGGTCCTACGAGCAGTACTTC. Amino acids: CASSQDRRSYEQYF.

The chain has TRBV6-2 or TRBV6-3 and TRBJ2-1; 7 bases are a match to TRBD2. Germline V CDR1 and CDR2: MNHEY, SVGEGT. The CDR3 covers 15 residues. Unmatched junction bases numbered 7, after V lost 2 bases and J lost 6 bases. DNA of the CDR3: TGTGCCAGCAGTTACATTAGCGGGCCCATCAATGAGCAGTTCTTC. Its translation: CASSYISGPINEQFF.

V usage is TRBV24-1 and J usage is TRBJ1-5; D may be TRBD1 (6 bases). This CDR3 is built from 14 residues. Germline-derived CDR1 and CDR2 are KGHDR and SFDVKD. V gave up 9 bases and J gave up 2 bases, with 13 bases separating them. The DNA of the CDR3 is TGTGCCACCCCAAGGGGGGCCTGCAATCAGCCCCAGCATTTT. The encoded protein is CATPRGACNQPQHF.

This clonotype turned up a few times. The chain has TRBV7-9 and TRBJ2-2; D is uncertain. Trimming shortened V by 1 base and J by 2 bases, and 8 bases separated the two germline ends. This CDR3 comprises 15 residues. Germline CDR1 SEHNR, CDR2 FQNEAQ (reference sequence). The CDR3 coding sequence is TGTGCCAGCAGCTTAGGAGCGTCTAACACCGGGGAGCTGTTTTTT. Translation gives CASSLGASNTGELFF.

The chain couples TRBV20-1 to TRBJ2-1; TRBD2 matches 11 bases. V shed 5 bases and J 4 bases; nucleotides not matched to a gene: 4. This CDR3 region has 14 residues. The germline gives CDR1 DFQATT, CDR2 SNEGSKA (reference sequence). This CDR3 is CSAFGTSGYNEQFF. The CDR3 DNA sequence: TGCAGTGCTTTCGGGACTAGCGGATACAATGAGCAGTTCTTC.

V is TRBV29-1 and J is TRBJ2-1; 16 bases agree with TRBD2. The CDR3 is 16 residues long. Germline V gene sequence: CDR1 SQVTM, CDR2 ANQGSEA. V lost 1 base to trimming and J lost 7 bases; unmatched junction nucleotides: 4. CDR3 loop: CSVEVGGLAGGNEQFF. The CDR3 DNA sequence: TGCAGCGTTGAAGTGGGGGGACTAGCGGGAGGGAATGAGCAGTTCTTC.

This clonotype appeared once. The chain links TRBV2 to TRBJ2-7; TRBD2 matches at 10 bases. This CDR3 comprises 15 residues. CDR1 is SNHLY, CDR2 FYNNEI, per germline. Unmatched junction bases numbered 6, after V lost 1 base and J lost 6 bases. CDR3 nucleotides: TGTGCCAGCAGTGAAGGTGCTAGCGGGAGAGGCGAGCAGTACTTC. It codes for CASSEGASGRGEQYF.

The V gene is TRBV6-5, the J gene TRBJ2-7; D is possibly TRBD2 (5 bases). CDR1 is MNHEY and CDR2 is SVGAGI in the germline V gene. Trimming removed 2 bases at V and 2 bases at J, with 16 bases between. The CDR3 totals 16 residues. CDR3 sequence (DNA): TGTGCCAGCAGTTACGAGGCGGGCCGCGCTGCCTACGAGCAGTACTTC. This sequence encodes CASSYEAGRAAYEQYF.

The CDR3 coding sequence is TGTGCCAGCAGCTTTAGACAGCCTTACACCGGGGAGCTGTTTTTT. Its protein product is CASSFRQPYTGELFF. The chain joins TRBV7-3 to TRBJ2-2, with D perhaps matching TRBD1 (5 bases). Trimming pared 3 bases from V and 3 bases from J, leaving 11 bases between. The germline CDR1 and CDR2 sequences are SGHTA and FQGTGA. The CDR3 length is 15 residues.

The chain employs TRBV5-5 and TRBJ1-5; 9 positions match TRBD1. CDR1 and CDR2 (germline): SGHKS, YYEKEE (reference sequence). The V and J ends lost 0 bases and 7 bases, in that order; junction bases with no gene match: 5. This CDR3 comprises 15 residues. This chain's CDR3 is CASSLEQGARQPQHF. The DNA for the CDR3 is TGTGCCAGCAGCTTGGAACAGGGGGCTAGGCAGCCCCAGCATTTT.

The chain links TRBV6-5 to TRBJ2-3; 7 bases match TRBD2. V lost 0 bases and J lost 6; bases outside the gene matches: 12. CDR1 MNHEY and CDR2 SVGAGI come from the germline V gene. This CDR3 spans 17 amino acids. This CDR3 is CASSYSRLAYSRDTQYF. As DNA, the CDR3 is TGTGCCAGCAGTTACTCACGACTAGCCTACTCAAGGGATACGCAGTATTTT.

This clonotype appeared a few times. J is TRBJ2-1 and V is TRBV4-1, with TRBD2 matching 11 bases. Germline CDR1 reads MGHRA; CDR2 reads YSYEKL. Trimming at V came to 5 bases and at J to 4 bases, leaving 7 bases not matched to a gene. The length of the CDR3 is 16 residues. The CDR3 loop reads CASSDSGRAGYNEQFF. The CDR3 coding sequence is TGCGCCAGCAGCGATAGCGGGAGGGCAGGGTACAATGAGCAGTTCTTC.